The present TCR beta chain was sequenced within a study of T cells in Graves' hyperthyroidism and ophthalmopathy (dated by TCRdb to 2018 to 2020). Some background on the complete study: Peripheral blood samples were taken at the time of initial diagnosis, prior to any treatment. To identify distinguishing TCR V-J signatures, a discovery cohort of 100 patients was used, comprising 43 with Graves' ophthalmopathy and around 57 with stable Graves' hyperthyroidism. An independent validation cohort of some 18 hyperthyroidism patients and more than 15 patients who later progressed to ophthalmopathy tested prospective prediction of ophthalmopathy. The 100 or so discovery patients were randomly divided into training and test sets at a 7:3 ratio. In about 6 Graves' hyperthyroidism patients, the study also compared T-cell repertoires from thyroid tissue with T-cell repertoires from blood. After blood sampling, hyperthyroidism patients were treated with methimazole at a starting dose of 30 mg daily, and ophthalmopathy patients were treated with high-dose intravenous methylprednisolone. The paper reports TCR Vbeta CDR3 sequencing of approximately 140 peripheral blood samples: 43 ophthalmopathy, over 70 hyperthyroidism and approximately 17 progressor patients.

Amplification of TCR beta CDR3 regions was carried out from RNA transcripts. The TCR CDR3 was subjected to a first round of RT-PCR using the HTBI primer set and the Qiagen OneStep RT-PCR kit. A second multiplex PCR round built the libraries, followed by size selection and purification. The libraries were sequenced on an Illumina HiSeq2000 using paired-end 100 bp reads. Per the authors' processing: SOAPnuke was used to process the raw data, with reads discarded if the reads contained adapters or uncalled bases, had a mean Phred below 15, or lacked an exact constant-primer or identifier match. COPE v1.2.5 was used to merge high-quality paired reads, and clonotypes were defined as unique nucleotide sequences. Clonotypes were aligned to IMGT TRBV, TRBD and TRBJ reference segments using MiTCR v1.1. The analysis was restricted to V-J combinations with a frequency above 0.0001, which together covered 98% to 99.2% of the repertoires. A TCS score was defined as the ratio between F50 (clonal expansion) and ExV (chaos), using BLOSUM62-based TCRdist between CDR3 peptides within each V-J. Welch's t-statistics and random forest reduced 500 to 650 V-J features to under 15, which were used in a naive Bayes classifier (R e1071). TCRdb reanalyzed the raw reads on its own, using fastp at Q25 for trimming and MiXCR for clone calling, and kept in-frame beta chains. Rows are unified per CDR3 protein, each entry keeping the most common DNA and genes. It is TCRdb's table, rather than the study itself, that gives the V and J calls and clone size. This sample gives more than 350,000 distinct CDR3 sequences in total; approximately 16% of them show up just once. Roughly 19% of the sample is taken by the ten largest.

Overall study results and their limits: Sample size was not statistically predetermined, and blinding of investigators to group allocation was not performed. In validation, the model predicted progression to ophthalmopathy with roughly 70% sensitivity and roughly 72% specificity, a median of 6.5 months before onset. Most expanded thyroid clonotypes (frequency above 0.001) were also detected in blood, a finding suggesting that blood repertoires may reflect thyroid immune responses. A model built on a 13 V-J signature distinguished ophthalmopathy from stable hyperthyroidism, reaching 85% to 90% sensitivity and around 81% specificity in cross-validation and 80%/75% in testing.

In the ophthalmopathy patients, disease was moderately to severely active, with a Clinical Activity Score of 3 or more, a NOSPECS grade of 4 or more, and a duration of less than 3 months. Any patient with an uncontrolled infection, another autoimmune disease, pregnancy or lactation was excluded. Diagnoses were established on the basis of clinical symptoms, serum thyroxine and TRAb, thyroid ultrasound, and orbital computed tomography. Ficoll-Paque density gradient centrifugation was used to isolate PBMCs from around 10 ml of fresh peripheral blood. Total RNA was extracted with Trizol reagent, and quality was checked on an Agilent 2100 Bioanalyzer. Trimming takes 4 bases from V and 6 bases from J, and the germline ends sit 12 bases apart. CDR3 length: 14 amino acids, cysteine to phenylalanine. The retained sequence is limited to the CDR3, 42 bases, with the frame set at the first base. Based on the germline V gene, the CDR1 and CDR2 sequences are MGHRA and YSYEKL.

This clonotype was counted a few times. Which antigen it targets is not known. Base qualities are not at hand, and no much larger clone is one base apart. The rearranged segments are TRBV4-1 and TRBJ1-4, with no confidently assigned D gene. The sample comprised blood. This TCR came from a woman aged 55-75 years with Graves' ophthalmopathy. The DNA sequence is TGCGCCAGCAGCCCCAGGCAGTTCGATGAAAAACTGTTTTTT. Its translation reads: CASSPRQFDEKLFF.